Given below is one T cell receptor beta chain in context. What this receptor recognizes is not known. No base-level quality is on record; no much larger clone is a single base apart. This sample is drawn from a study of blood T cells in healthy people across ages (dated by TCRdb to the mid-2010s). Looking at the study overall: In model experiments, template switching captured roughly one uniquely barcoded TCR beta cDNA molecule for every two T cells. To avoid experimental bias, donors of different ages were distributed randomly across sequencing lanes. Two additional independent replicas of 1 million unique cDNA reads from the same blood draw were analyzed for two donors (one aged 18 to 29 and one aged 80 or older). To track age-related changes in TCR beta repertoire diversity, the study relied on deep sequencing normalized with unique cDNA molecular identifiers. Four age groups were formed from the donors: young (average about 16 years), middle-aged (just under 40), aged (more than 55) and long-lived (approximately 80). Broader findings and caveats from the paper: Conclusive comparison of naive and antigen-experienced compartments was prevented by the profiling of bulk unsorted PBMCs. Estimates of total diversity based on one million sequenced T cells were considered lower bounds and underestimates. There was a strong correlation between observed TCR beta diversity and the percentage of naive T cells measured by flow cytometry. Because donor CMV infection status was unknown, age-related changes in expanded clonotypes were potentially confounded. Compared with the aged group, the long-lived group had more naive CD4+ T cells, fewer expanded clones and increased TCR diversity, suggesting age selection. Observed TCR beta diversity per million T cells fell roughly linearly with age, and a significant reduction was already apparent by age roughly 40.

The donors were around 39 Caucasian individuals from Russia, aged roughly 6 to 95 years, who were systemically healthy. About 10 milliliters of peripheral blood were collected from each donor into EDTA-treated Vacutainer tubes. Ficoll-Paque density-gradient centrifugation was used to isolate PBMCs, with at least 7 million obtained per sample. Total RNA was extracted from PBMCs with Trizol reagent, with at least 5 micrograms obtained per sample. Naive CD45RAhigh/CD27high T cell percentages were measured by flow cytometry on a PBMC aliquot from every donor. Receptor amplification or capture employed 5' RACE. Sequenced using an Illumina HiSeq 2500. A second PCR of about 7 to 12 cycles was run with a J-beta primer mix and a sample-barcoded 5' primer. Each TCR beta cDNA molecule received a unique molecular identifier from a template-switch 5' adaptor carrying 12 random nucleotides. Each sample yielded at least 2.5 million CDR3-containing paired-end reads. The Mint cDNA synthesis kit, primed by a TRBC-specific oligonucleotide, was used to synthesize first-strand cDNA from all RNA. All cDNA was treated with uracil-DNA glycosylase and then went through a first 18-cycle PCR with the universal primers M1SS and BC2_uni_R. Per the authors' processing: Normalization of each sample was performed by random selection of 1 million high-quality reads, each carrying a distinct molecular identifier. Reads with shared molecular identifiers were discarded instead of being binned into consensus sequences. CDR3 identification, clonotype clustering and error correction used MiTCR with a Q25 quality threshold and the strictest error-elimination algorithm. Lower-bound total TCR beta diversity was estimated with a nonparametric unseen species model using Euler transformation. Using fastp at Q25 and MiXCR, TCRdb reprocessed the public reads and kept productive beta chains. All rows with the same CDR3 protein become a single entry with the most common DNA and genes. The V and J calls and clone size are TCRdb's, not the authors'. For this sample the table gives about 1.4 million distinct CDR3 sequences, of which 45% to 70% were detected only once. Clones ranked in the top ten supply about 6.3% of the sample.

The sequencing input was blood. This sequence originates from a young man in good health.

The DNA is TGCAGTGTCCCCGGGCAGGCCTCCTACGAGCAGTACTTC. Its coded protein is CSVPGQASYEQYF. The chain employs TRBV20-1 and TRBJ2-7; the D gene identity is not certain. From its cysteine to its phenylalanine, the CDR3 spans 13 amino acids. The read is trimmed to its CDR3 DNA, 39 bases read in frame from base 1. V is shortened by 7 bases, J by 0 bases, and the region joining them spans 13 bases. Per the germline V gene (reference sequence), DFQATT is the CDR1 and SNEGSKA is the CDR2.